The entry below describes one T cell receptor (beta chain). This entry comes from a study of control samples from healthy donors and cancer patients. V dropped 4 bases and J dropped 1 base, with 11 bases sitting between them. This CDR3 region has 15 residues. Germline V gene lookup returns CDR1 SGHRS and CDR2 YFSETQ. Measured with immunoSEQ multiplex PCR; TCRdb has only the in-frame clones, and not every one. The sample shows around 120,000 clones, about 93% of them seen only once. Sequencing was carried out using PBMCs. The chain has TRBV5-1 and TRBJ2-2, with D unresolved. This TCR was sampled from a man aged 45-65 years with head and neck cancer. This chain's CDR3 is CASSPQARNTGELFF. As DNA, the CDR3 is TGCGCCAGCAGCCCACAAGCCAGGAACACCGGGGAGCTGTTTTTT.